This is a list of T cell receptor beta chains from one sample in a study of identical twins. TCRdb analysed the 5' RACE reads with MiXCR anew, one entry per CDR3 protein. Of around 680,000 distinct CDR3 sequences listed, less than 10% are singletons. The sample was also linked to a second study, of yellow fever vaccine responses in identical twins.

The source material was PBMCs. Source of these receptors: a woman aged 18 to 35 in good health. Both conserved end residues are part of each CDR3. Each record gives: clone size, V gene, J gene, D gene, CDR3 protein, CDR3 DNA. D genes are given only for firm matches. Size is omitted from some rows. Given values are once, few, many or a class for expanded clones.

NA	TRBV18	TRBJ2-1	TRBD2	CASSPTSGRAEQFF	TGTGCCAGCTCACCGACTAGCGGGAGGGCTGAGCAGTTCTTC
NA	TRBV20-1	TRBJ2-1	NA	CSAPPQAGGYNEQFF	TGCAGTGCCCCTCCGCAGGCTGGGGGCTACAATGAGCAGTTCTTC
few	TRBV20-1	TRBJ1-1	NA	CSAREDEGEAFF	TGCAGTGCTAGAGAGGATGAAGGGGAAGCTTTCTTT
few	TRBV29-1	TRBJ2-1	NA	CSVESYNEQFF	TGCAGCGTTGAGTCCTACAATGAGCAGTTCTTC
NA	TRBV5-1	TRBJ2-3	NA	CASSRIGTLASTDTQYF	TGCGCCAGCAGCCGGATCGGGACATTAGCTAGCACAGATACGCAGTATTTT
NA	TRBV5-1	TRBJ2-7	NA	CASSRSQGPYEQYF	TGCGCCAGCAGCAGGTCTCAGGGTCCCTACGAGCAGTACTTC
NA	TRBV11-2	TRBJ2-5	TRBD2	CASSLNSGGSQETQYF	TGTGCCAGCAGCTTGAATAGCGGGGGGTCCCAAGAGACCCAGTACTTC
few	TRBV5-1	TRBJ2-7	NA	CASSPALGTAYEQYF	TGCGCCAGCAGCCCTGCCTTAGGGACCGCCTACGAGCAGTACTTC
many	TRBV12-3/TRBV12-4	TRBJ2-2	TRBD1	CASSSRDRVDFGRELFF	TGTGCCAGCAGTTCTCGGGACAGGGTGGATTTCGGTAGGGAGCTGTTTTTT
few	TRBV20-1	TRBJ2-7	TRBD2	CSALSGGYYEQYF	TGCAGTGCTCTTAGCGGGGGGTACTACGAGCAGTACTTC
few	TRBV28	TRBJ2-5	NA	CASSRTDKRVFQETQYF	TGTGCCAGCAGTCGGACGGACAAGAGGGTCTTCCAAGAGACCCAGTACTTC
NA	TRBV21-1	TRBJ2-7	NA	CASSKRGLKSGRANEQYF	TGTGCCAGCAGCAAACGGGGGTTAAAAAGCGGGAGGGCTAACGAGCAGTACTTC
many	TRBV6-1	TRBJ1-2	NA	CASRLPMGRAGYGYTF	TGTGCCAGCAGACTACCCATGGGCAGGGCTGGCTATGGCTACACCTTC
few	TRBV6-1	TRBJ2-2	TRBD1	CASSEDRGLVGELFF	TGTGCCAGCAGTGAAGACAGGGGGCTGGTCGGGGAGCTGTTTTTT
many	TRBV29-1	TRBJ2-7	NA	CSVAGGSYEQYF	TGCAGCGTTGCGGGCGGCTCCTACGAGCAGTACTTC
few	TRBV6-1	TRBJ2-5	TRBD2	CASRGLAGQETQYF	TGTGCCAGCAGGGGACTAGCGGGGCAAGAGACCCAGTACTTC
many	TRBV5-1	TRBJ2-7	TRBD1	CASSLGVRDRDINEQYF	TGCGCCAGCAGCTTGGGGGTACGGGACAGGGATATCAACGAGCAGTACTTC
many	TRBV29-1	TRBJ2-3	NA	CSAQGGRESTDTQYF	TGCAGCGCCCAAGGCGGCAGGGAGAGCACAGATACGCAGTATTTT
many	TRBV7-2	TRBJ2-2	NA	CASSRGGFANTGELFF	TGTGCCAGCAGCCGAGGGGGATTCGCGAACACCGGGGAGCTGTTTTTT
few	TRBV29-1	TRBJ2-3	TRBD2	CSVPVGSGRVTDTQYF	TGCAGCGTCCCAGTGGGTAGCGGGAGGGTGACAGATACGCAGTATTTT
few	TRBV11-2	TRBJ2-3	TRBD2	CASSAPGLGSTDTQYF	TGTGCCAGCAGCGCGCCGGGACTAGGGAGCACAGATACGCAGTATTTT
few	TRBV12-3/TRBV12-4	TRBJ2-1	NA	CASSLALSNEQFF	TGTGCCAGCAGTTTAGCGCTTAGCAATGAGCAGTTCTTC
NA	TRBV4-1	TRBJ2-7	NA	CASSQAESYYSGYEQYF	TGCGCCAGCAGCCAAGCCGAAAGTTACTACTCCGGTTACGAGCAGTACTTC
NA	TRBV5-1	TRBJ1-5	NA	CASSLGSPEMPQHF	TGCGCCAGCAGCTTAGGAAGCCCCGAAATGCCCCAGCATTTT
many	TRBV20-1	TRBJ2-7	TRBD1	CSARDGAGGAYEQYF	TGCAGTGCTAGAGATGGGGCAGGGGGCGCATACGAGCAGTACTTC
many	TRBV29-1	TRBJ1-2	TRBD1	CSVEFDRVGYTF	TGCAGCGTTGAATTTGACAGGGTCGGCTACACCTTC
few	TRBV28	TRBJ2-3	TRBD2	CASSSGLAGVPADTQYF	TGTGCCAGCAGTTCTGGACTAGCGGGAGTTCCGGCAGATACGCAGTATTTT
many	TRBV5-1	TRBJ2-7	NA	CASSLRDTSYEQYF	TGCGCCAGCAGCTTGAGGGACACCTCCTACGAGCAGTACTTC
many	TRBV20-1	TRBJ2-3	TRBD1	CTQGEETDTQYF	TGCACCCAGGGGGAAGAGACAGATACGCAGTATTTT
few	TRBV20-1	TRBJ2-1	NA	CSATDNNRIPFYNEQFF	TGCAGTGCTACCGATAATAATAGAATCCCGTTCTACAATGAGCAGTTCTTC
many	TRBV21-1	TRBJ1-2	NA	CASSLWDSYGYTF	TGTGCCAGCAGCTTGTGGGACAGCTATGGCTACACCTTC
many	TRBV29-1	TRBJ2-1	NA	CSVLGGARPTEDEQFF	TGCAGCGTCCTAGGGGGGGCCAGGCCGACCGAGGACGAGCAGTTCTTC
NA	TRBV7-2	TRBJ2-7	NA	CASSYPIGGYEQYF	TGTGCCAGCAGCTACCCGATAGGGGGCTACGAGCAGTACTTC
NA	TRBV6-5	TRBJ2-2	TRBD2	CASSYPSGGPSNTGELFF	TGTGCCAGCAGTTACCCTAGCGGGGGTCCATCGAACACCGGGGAGCTGTTTTTT
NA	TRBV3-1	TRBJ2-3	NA	CASSTYGTDTQYF	TGTGCCAGCAGCACTTATGGCACAGATACGCAGTATTTT
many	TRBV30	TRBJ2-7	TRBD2	CAWSVLGLAYEQYF	TGTGCCTGGAGTGTACTGGGACTAGCTTACGAGCAGTACTTC
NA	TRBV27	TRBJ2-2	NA	CASRAGLYTGELFF	TGTGCCAGCAGAGCGGGCCTCTACACCGGGGAGCTGTTTTTT